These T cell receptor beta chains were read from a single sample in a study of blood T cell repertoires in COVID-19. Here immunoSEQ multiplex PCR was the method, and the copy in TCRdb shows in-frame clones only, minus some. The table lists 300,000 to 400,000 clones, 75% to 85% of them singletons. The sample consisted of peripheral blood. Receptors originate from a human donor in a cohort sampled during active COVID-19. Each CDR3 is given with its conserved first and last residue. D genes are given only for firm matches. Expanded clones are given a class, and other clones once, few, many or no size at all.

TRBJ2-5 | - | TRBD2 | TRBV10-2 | CASSSLAGGQETQYF | TGCGCCAGCAGTTCCTTAGCGGGGGGCCAAGAGACCCAGTACTTC
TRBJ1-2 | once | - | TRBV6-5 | CASSLATDTYGYTF | TGTGCCAGCAGCCTTGCGACAGACACCTATGGCTACACCTTC
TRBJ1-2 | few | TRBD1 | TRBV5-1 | CASTFTPRDSVYGYTF | TGCGCCAGCACCTTTACACCCCGGGACAGCGTCTATGGCTACACCTTC
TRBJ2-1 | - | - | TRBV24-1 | CATSDGQTSSLEQFF | TGTGCCACCAGTGATGGGCAGACCTCCTCTTTGGAGCAGTTCTTC
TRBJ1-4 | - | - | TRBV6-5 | CASNLPGGREKLFF | TGTGCCAGCAACCTACCGGGAGGAAGGGAAAAACTGTTTTTT
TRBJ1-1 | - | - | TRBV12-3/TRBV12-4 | CASSFGQYTEAFF | TGTGCCAGCAGTTTTGGGCAGTACACTGAAGCTTTCTTT
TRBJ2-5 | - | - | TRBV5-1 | CASSLTGTGETQYF | TGCGCCAGCAGCCTTACAGGGACGGGGGAGACCCAGTACTTC
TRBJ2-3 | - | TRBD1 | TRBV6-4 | CASSDSIRDRGTDTQYF | TGTGCCAGCAGTGACTCGATACGGGACAGGGGGACAGATACGCAGTATTTT
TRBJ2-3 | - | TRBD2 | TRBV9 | CASSVATSGGGYTQYF | TGTGCCAGCAGCGTAGCAACTAGCGGGGGGGGATATACGCAGTATTTT
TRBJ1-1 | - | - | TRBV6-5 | CASSYIWGRGTEAFF | TGTGCCAGCAGTTACATCTGGGGGCGAGGCACTGAAGCTTTCTTT
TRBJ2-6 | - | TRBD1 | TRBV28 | CASSGTAFSGANVLTF | TGTGCCAGCAGCGGGACAGCCTTTTCTGGGGCCAACGTCCTGACTTTC
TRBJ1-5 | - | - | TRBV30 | CAWSPIQGSQPQHF | TGTGCCTGGAGTCCAATACAGGGATCGCAGCCCCAGCATTTT
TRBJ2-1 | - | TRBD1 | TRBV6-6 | CASSYMGTDYNEQFF | TGTGCCAGCAGTTACATGGGGACAGACTACAATGAGCAGTTCTTC
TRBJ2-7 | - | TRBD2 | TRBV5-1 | CASSLLAGTSYEQYF | TGCGCCAGCAGCTTGCTAGCGGGGACTTCCTACGAGCAGTACTTC
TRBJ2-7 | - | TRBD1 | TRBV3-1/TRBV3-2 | CASSPQRDRGSGYEQYF | TGTGCCAGCAGCCCTCAAAGGGACAGGGGGTCTGGTTACGAGCAGTACTTC
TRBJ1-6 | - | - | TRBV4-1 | CASSTHRDSPLHF | TGCGCCAGCAGCACCCACAGGGACTCACCCCTCCACTTT
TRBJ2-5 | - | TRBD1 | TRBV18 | CASSSTRGRLETQYF | TGTGCCAGCTCATCAACCAGGGGGCGGCTTGAGACCCAGTACTTC
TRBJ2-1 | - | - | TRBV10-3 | CAISESPRGDHLGEQFF | TGTGCCATCAGTGAGAGTCCCAGGGGGGATCATTTGGGTGAGCAGTTCTTC
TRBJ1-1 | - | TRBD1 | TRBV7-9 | CASSFGTANTEAFF | TGTGCCAGCAGCTTCGGGACAGCCAACACTGAAGCTTTCTTT
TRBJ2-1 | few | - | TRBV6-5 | CASSYSLGGEQFF | TGTGCCAGCAGTTACTCGTTAGGGGGTGAGCAGTTCTTC
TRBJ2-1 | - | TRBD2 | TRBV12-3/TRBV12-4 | CASRYTSGQQFF | TGTGCCAGCAGATATACTAGCGGGCAGCAGTTCTTC
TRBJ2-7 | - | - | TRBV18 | CASSPTASYLPYEQYF | TGTGCCAGCTCACCGACAGCGTCATACCTACCATACGAGCAGTACTTC
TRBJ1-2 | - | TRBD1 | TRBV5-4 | CATSPTGGAYGYTF | TGTGCCACCAGTCCTACAGGGGGCGCTTATGGCTACACCTTC
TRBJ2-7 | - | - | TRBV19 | CASSQQNLLAEQYF | TGTGCCAGTAGCCAACAGAACCTCCTAGCCGAGCAGTACTTC
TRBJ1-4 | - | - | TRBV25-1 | CASSESAGVWEKLFF | TGTGCCAGCAGTGAATCCGCGGGGGTATGGGAAAAACTGTTTTTT
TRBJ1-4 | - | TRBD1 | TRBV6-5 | CASSYWAGGEKLFF | TGTGCCAGCAGTTACTGGGCAGGGGGTGAAAAACTGTTTTTT
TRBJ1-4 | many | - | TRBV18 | CASSLDTGDEKLFF | TGTGCCAGCTCACTGGACACTGGGGATGAAAAACTGTTTTTT
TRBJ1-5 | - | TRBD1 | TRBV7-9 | CASSLVGQGNQPQHF | TGTGCCAGCAGCTTAGTGGGACAGGGGAATCAGCCCCAGCATTTT
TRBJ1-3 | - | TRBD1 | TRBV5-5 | CASSSQGASSGNTIYF | TGTGCCAGCAGCTCACAGGGGGCTTCTTCTGGAAACACCATATATTTT
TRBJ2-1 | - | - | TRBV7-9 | CASSLVLVSYNEQFF | TGTGCCAGCAGCTTAGTACTAGTTTCATACAATGAGCAGTTCTTC
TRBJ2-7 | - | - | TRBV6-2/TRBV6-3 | CASSPSRGFYEQYF | TGTGCCAGCAGCCCGTCTCGAGGGTTCTACGAGCAGTACTTC
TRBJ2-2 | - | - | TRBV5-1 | CASSLQGIGELFF | TGCGCCAGCAGCCTACAGGGAATAGGGGAGCTGTTTTTT
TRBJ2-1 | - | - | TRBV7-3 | CASSLNPTISVENIQFF | TGTGCCAGCAGCTTAAATCCGACTATAAGTGTTGAAAATATACAGTTCTTC
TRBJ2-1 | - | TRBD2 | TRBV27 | CASREIAGYYNEQFF | TGTGCCAGCAGAGAGATAGCGGGGTACTACAATGAGCAGTTCTTC
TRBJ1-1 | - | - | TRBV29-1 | CSVDGQSEAFF | TGCAGCGTTGATGGGCAGTCTGAAGCTTTCTTT
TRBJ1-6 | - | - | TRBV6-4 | CASRKVTETYSPLHF | TGTGCCAGCAGAAAAGTTACAGAAACCTATTCACCCCTCCACTTT
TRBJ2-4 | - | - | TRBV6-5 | CASRTDWGADIQYF | TGTGCCAGCAGGACGGATTGGGGCGCGGACATTCAGTACTTC
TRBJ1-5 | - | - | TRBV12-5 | CASGPPVRNQPQHF | TGTGCTAGTGGTCCCCCTGTCAGGAATCAGCCCCAGCATTTT
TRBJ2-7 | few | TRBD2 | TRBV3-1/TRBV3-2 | CASGAGDTTYEQYF | TGTGCCAGCGGGGCGGGGGATACTACCTACGAGCAGTACTTC
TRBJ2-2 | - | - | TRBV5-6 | CASSTEPGPGAGELFF | TGTGCCAGCAGCACCGAACCGGGCCCAGGGGCCGGGGAGCTGTTTTTT
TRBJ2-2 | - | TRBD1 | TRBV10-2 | CASGGQGNTGELFF | TGCGCCAGCGGGGGACAGGGGAACACCGGGGAGCTGTTTTTT
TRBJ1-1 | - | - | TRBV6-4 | CASRQGSNTEAFF | TGTGCCAGCAGACAGGGCTCTAACACTGAAGCTTTCTTT
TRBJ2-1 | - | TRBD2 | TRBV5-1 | CASSLGGTSYNEQFF | TGCGCCAGCAGCTTGGGGGGGACTAGCTACAATGAGCAGTTCTTC
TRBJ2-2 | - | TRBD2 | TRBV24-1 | CATSDLTSGGAAGELFF | TGTGCCACCAGTGATCTGACTAGCGGGGGGGCAGCCGGGGAGCTGTTTTTT
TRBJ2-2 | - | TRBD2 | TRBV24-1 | CATSAPLGLAGGMNTGELFF | TGTGCCACCAGTGCCCCCTTGGGGCTAGCGGGGGGGATGAACACCGGGGAGCTGTTTTTT
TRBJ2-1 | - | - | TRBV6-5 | CASFRGDEQFF | TGTGCCAGCTTCAGGGGTGATGAGCAGTTCTTC
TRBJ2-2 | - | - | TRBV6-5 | CASSPTGGWTGELFF | TGTGCCAGCAGCCCAACTGGAGGGTGGACCGGGGAGCTGTTTTTT
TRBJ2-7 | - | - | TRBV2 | CASSKPGLYEQYF | TGTGCCAGCAGTAAACCGGGACTCTACGAGCAGTACTTC
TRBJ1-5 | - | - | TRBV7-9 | CASSFGVANQPQHF | TGTGCCAGCAGCTTCGGGGTCGCCAATCAGCCCCAGCATTTT
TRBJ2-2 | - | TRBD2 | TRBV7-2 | CASSPSGGRTGELFF | TGTGCCAGCAGCCCCAGCGGGGGGAGGACCGGGGAGCTGTTTTTT
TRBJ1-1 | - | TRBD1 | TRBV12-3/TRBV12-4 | CASSRQGTEAFF | TGTGCCAGCAGTCGACAGGGCACTGAAGCTTTCTTT
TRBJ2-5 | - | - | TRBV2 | CASSSPPWRGQETQYF | TGTGCCAGCTCTAGCCCCCCTTGGCGGGGTCAAGAGACCCAGTACTTC
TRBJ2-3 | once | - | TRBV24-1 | CATAGGTSTDTQYF | TGTGCCACCGCCGGCGGAACTAGCACAGATACGCAGTATTTT